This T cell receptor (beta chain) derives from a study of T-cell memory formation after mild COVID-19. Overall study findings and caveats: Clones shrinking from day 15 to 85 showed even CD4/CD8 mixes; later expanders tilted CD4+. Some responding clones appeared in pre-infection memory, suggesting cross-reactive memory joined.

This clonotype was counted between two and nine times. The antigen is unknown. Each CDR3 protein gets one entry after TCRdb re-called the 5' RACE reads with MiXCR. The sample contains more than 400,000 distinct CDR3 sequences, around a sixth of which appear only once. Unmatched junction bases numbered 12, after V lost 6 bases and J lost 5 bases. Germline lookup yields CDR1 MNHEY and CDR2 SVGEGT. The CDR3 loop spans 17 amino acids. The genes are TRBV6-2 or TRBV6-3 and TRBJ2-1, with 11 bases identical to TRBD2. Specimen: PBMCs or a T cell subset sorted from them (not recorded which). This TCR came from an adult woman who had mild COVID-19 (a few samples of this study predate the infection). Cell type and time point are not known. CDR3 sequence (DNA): TGTGCCAGCAGGCGTATTCAACTAGCGGGGGCAAACAATGAGCAGTTCTTC. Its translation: CASRRIQLAGANNEQFF.